This T cell receptor (beta chain) was sequenced for a study of blood T cell repertoires in COVID-19. Assay: immunoSEQ multiplex PCR; the TCRdb copy retains only in-frame clones and omits some. The repertoire consists of about 70,000 clones, with roughly 80% occurring once and the leading ten covering 6.9%. CDR3 length equals 13 residues. Looked up from germline, CDR1 is SNHLY and CDR2 is FYNNEI. V shed 5 bases and J shed 11 bases, with 13 bases lying between them. The chain links TRBV2 to TRBJ1-6; D is possibly TRBD1 (6 bases). The source is a man younger than 40 with COVID-19, enrolled during active disease. What was sequenced was peripheral blood. The DNA of the CDR3 is TGTGCCAGCAGTACCGGACAGACGACACCCCTCCACTTT. Protein sequence: CASSTGQTTPLHF.